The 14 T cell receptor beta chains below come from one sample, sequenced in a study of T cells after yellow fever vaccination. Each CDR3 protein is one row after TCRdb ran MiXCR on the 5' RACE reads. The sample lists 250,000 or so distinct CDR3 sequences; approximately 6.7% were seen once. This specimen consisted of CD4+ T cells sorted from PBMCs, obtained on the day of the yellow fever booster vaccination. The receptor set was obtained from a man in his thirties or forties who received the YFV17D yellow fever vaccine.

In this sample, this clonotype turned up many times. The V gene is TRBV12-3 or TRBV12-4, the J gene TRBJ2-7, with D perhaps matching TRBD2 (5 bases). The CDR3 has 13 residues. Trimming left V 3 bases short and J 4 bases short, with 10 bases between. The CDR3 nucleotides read TGTGCCAGCAGTTTTGAGAGGGTTTACGAGCAGTACTTC. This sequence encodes CASSFERVYEQYF.

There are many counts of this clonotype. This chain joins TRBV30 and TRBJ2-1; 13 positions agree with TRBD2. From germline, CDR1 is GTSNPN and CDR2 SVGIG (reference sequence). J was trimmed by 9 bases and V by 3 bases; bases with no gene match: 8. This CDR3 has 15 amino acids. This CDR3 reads CAWREGLAGVFEQFF. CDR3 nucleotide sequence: TGTGCCTGGAGGGAAGGACTAGCGGGAGTTTTTGAGCAGTTCTTC.

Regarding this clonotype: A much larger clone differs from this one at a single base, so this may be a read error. CDR3 nucleotide sequence: TGCAGTGCTAGTGTAGGGGGCTCCTACAATGAGCAGTTCTTC. Protein product: CSASVGGSYNEQFF. The gene calls are TRBV20-1 and TRBJ2-1; D is possibly TRBD1 (6 bases). The CDR3 consists of 14 residues. From germline, CDR1 is DFQATT and CDR2 SNEGSKA (reference sequence). Trimming stripped 3 bases from V and 0 bases from J, with 9 bases between.

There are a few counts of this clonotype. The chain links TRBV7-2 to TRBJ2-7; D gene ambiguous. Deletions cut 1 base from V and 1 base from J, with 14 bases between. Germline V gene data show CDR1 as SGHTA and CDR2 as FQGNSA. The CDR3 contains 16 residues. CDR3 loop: CASSLGAGGSSYEQYF. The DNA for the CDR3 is TGTGCCAGCAGCTTAGGGGCCGGCGGCTCTTCCTACGAGCAGTACTTC.

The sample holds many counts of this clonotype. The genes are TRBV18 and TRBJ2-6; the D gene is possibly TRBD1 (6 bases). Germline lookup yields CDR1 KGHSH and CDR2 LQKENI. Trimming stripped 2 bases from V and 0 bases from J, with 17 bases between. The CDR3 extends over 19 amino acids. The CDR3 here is CASSPRLGRGISGANVLTF. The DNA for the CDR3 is TGTGCCAGCTCACCAAGATTGGGCAGGGGCATCTCTGGGGCCAACGTCCTGACTTTC.

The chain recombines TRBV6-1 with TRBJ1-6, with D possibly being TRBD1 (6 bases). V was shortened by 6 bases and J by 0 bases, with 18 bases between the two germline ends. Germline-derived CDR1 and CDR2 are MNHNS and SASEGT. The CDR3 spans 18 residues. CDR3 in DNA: TGTGCCAGCAGCCCATGGGGGCGGCGGGACTCCTATAATTCACCCCTCCACTTT. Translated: CASSPWGRRDSYNSPLHF.

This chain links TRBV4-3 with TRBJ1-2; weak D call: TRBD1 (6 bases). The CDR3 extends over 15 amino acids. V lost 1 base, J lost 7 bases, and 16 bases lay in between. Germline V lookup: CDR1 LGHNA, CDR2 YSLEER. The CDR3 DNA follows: TGCGCCAGCAGCCAAGTGGGTCTAGGGGGGCTTGGCTACACCTTC. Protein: CASSQVGLGGLGYTF.

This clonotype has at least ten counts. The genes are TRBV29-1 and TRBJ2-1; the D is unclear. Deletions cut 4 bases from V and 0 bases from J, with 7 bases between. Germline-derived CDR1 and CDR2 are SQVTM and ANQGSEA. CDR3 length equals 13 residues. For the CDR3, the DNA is TGCAGCGTTGGGATCGACTCCTACAATGAGCAGTTCTTC. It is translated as CSVGIDSYNEQFF.

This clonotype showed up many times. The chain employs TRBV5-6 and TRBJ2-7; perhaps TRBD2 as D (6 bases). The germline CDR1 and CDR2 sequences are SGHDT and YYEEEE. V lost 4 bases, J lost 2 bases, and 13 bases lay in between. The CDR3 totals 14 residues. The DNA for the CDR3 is TGTGCCAGCAGCCTCCCGGGGAGGACCTACGAGCAGTACTTC. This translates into CASSLPGRTYEQYF.

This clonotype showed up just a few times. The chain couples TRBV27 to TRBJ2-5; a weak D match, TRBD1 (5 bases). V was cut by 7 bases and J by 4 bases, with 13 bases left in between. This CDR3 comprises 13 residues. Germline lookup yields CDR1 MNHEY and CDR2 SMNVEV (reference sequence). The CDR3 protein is CASKIGGAETQYF. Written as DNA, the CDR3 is TGTGCCAGCAAAATCGGTGGGGCAGAGACCCAGTACTTC.

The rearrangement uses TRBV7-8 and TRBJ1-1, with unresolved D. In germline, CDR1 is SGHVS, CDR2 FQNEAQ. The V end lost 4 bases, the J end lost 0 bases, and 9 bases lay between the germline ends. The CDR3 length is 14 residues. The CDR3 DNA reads TGTGCCAGCAGCTCCTTAAACATGAACACTGAAGCTTTCTTT. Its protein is CASSSLNMNTEAFF. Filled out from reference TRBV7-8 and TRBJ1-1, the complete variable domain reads GAGVSQSPRYKVAKRGQDVALRCDPISGHVSLFWYQQALGQGPEFLTYFQNEAQLDKSGLPSDRFFAERPEGSVSTLKIQRTQQEDSAVYLCASSSLNMNTEAFFGQGTRLTVV.

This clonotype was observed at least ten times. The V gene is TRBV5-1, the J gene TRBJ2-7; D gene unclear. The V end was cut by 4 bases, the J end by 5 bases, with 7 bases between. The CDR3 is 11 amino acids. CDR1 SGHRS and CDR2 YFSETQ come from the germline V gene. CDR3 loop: CASSLSNEQYF. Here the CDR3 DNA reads TGCGCCAGCAGCCTTTCCAACGAGCAGTACTTC.

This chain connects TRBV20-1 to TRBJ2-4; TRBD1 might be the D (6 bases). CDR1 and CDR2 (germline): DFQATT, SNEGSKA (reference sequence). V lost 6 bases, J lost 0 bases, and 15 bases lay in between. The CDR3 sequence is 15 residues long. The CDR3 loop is CSAHGQKLAKNIQYF. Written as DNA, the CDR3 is TGCAGTGCCCATGGACAGAAGCTAGCCAAAAACATTCAGTACTTC.

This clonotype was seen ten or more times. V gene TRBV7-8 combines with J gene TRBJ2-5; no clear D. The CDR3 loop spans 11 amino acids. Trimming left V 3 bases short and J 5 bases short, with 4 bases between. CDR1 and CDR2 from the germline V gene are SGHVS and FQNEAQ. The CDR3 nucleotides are TGTGCCAGCAGCTTTTCGGAGACCCAGTACTTC. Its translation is CASSFSETQYF.